This TCR beta chain was sequenced in a study of regulatory T cells in long-lasting Graves disease. This clonotype was picked up many times. The time point was: newly diagnosed GD, antithyroid drugs for less than 3 months. The TCR library was prepared using RNA isolated from PBMCs. Graves' disease diagnosis used American Thyroid Association guidelines. The CDR3 is 14 residues long. Trimming removed 4 bases from V and 5 bases from J; junction bases left unmatched: 5. Germline V gene data show CDR1 as LGHDT and CDR2 as YNNKEL (reference sequence). According to the study, TCR beta libraries were built with iRepertoire HTBI primers and CDR3-region Arm-PCR. TCRdb called the multiplex PCR reads again in MiXCR, with one record for every CDR3 protein. The sample lists approximately 470,000 distinct CDR3 sequences; roughly 15% were seen once. The same data also contributed to another study, on T cells in Graves' hyperthyroidism and ophthalmopathy.

The chain uses TRBV3-1 and TRBJ2-7; TRBD2 matches 10 bases. The specimen comprised peripheral blood mononuclear cells (PBMCs), sampled at new diagnosis, from a patient treated with antithyroid drugs. This sequence was found in a man aged 40-50 years with Graves disease. In nucleotides, the CDR3 is TGTGCCAGCAGCCTCCTAGCGGGAGAAAACGAGCAGTACTTC. This gives the protein CASSLLAGENEQYF.